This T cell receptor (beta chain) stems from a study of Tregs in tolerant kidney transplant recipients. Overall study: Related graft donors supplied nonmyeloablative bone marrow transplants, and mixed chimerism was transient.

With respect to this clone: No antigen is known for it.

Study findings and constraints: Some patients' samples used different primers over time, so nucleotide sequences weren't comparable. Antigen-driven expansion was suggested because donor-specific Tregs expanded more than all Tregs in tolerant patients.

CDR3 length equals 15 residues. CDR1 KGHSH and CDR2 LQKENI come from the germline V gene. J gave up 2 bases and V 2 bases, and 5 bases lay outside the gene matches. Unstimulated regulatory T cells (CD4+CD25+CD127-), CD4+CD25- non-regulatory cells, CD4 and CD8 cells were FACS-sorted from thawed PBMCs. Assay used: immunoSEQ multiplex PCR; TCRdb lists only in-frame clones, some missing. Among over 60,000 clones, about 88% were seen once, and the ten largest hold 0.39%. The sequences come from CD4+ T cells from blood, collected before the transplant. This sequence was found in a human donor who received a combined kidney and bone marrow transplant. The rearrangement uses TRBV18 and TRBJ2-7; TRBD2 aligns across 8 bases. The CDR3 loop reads CASSPGLAGTYEQYF. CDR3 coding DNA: TGTGCCAGCTCACCAGGGCTAGCGGGTACCTACGAGCAGTACTTC.